The next 12 T cell receptor beta chains were all read from a single sample in a study of blood T cell repertoires in COVID-19. Here immunoSEQ multiplex PCR was the method, and the copy in TCRdb shows in-frame clones only, minus some. This sample carries some 70,000 clones, about four fifths of them seen once, and the ten largest clones take under 6%. Sample: peripheral blood. The receptors here all came from a woman aged 55 to 70 with acute or convalescent COVID-19.

This clone was seen once. One end of the junction fails to match germline, which may point to a read error. The chain recombines TRBV3-1 (or the pseudogene TRBV3-2) with TRBJ2-1; TRBD2 matches 13 bases. The CDR3 is made up of 13 amino acids. Germline V gene sequence: CDR1 LGHDT, CDR2 YNNKEL (reference sequence). The DNA for the CDR3 is TGTGCCAGCAGCCCCTCAAGGACTAGCGGGGGCCTCTTC. Protein: CASSPSRTSGGLF.

The chain joins TRBV7-3 to TRBJ1-1, with D perhaps TRBD1 (5 bases). Looked up from germline, CDR1 is SGHTA and CDR2 is FQGTGA. The germline V and J ends were trimmed by 2 bases and 1 base, with 5 bases remaining between them. The CDR3 has 13 residues. The CDR3 loop reads CASSLDRNTEAFF. The DNA for the CDR3 is TGTGCCAGCAGCTTAGACAGGAACACTGAAGCTTTCTTT.

This clone was detected only once. This chain connects TRBV19 to TRBJ1-6; D ambiguous. Trimming left V 6 bases short and J 6 bases short, with 21 bases between. Germline V gives CDR1 LNHDA, CDR2 SQIVND (reference sequence). The CDR3 loop spans 17 amino acids. The CDR3 region has the DNA TGTGCCAGTAGCTCACTAGGTGGGCTTCCTACTAATTCACCCCTCCACTTT. Amino acid sequence: CASSSLGGLPTNSPLHF. Full variable domain (rest looked up from reference TRBV19 and TRBJ1-6): DGGITQSPKYLFRKEGQNVTLSCEQNLNHDAMYWYRQDPGQGLRLIYYSQIVNDFQKGDIAEGYSVSREKKESFPLTVTSAQKNPTAFYLCASSSLGGLPTNSPLHFGNGTRLTVT.

The rearrangement links TRBV10-3 to TRBJ2-7, with D possibly being TRBD1 (7 bases). This CDR3 region has 15 residues. CDR1 ENHRY and CDR2 SYGVKD come from the germline V gene. Deletions cut 4 bases from V and 4 bases from J, with 17 bases between. The CDR3 bases are TGTGCCATCAGTGGCGGGAAGGACAGGAATTACGAGCAGTACTTC. Its protein is CAISGGKDRNYEQYF.

The CDR3 coding sequence is TGTGCCAGCAGGGGGACAGGCAATGGCTACACCTTC. Encoded protein: CASRGTGNGYTF. This chain links TRBV11-2 with TRBJ1-2, with TRBD1 matching 8 bases. J was trimmed by 6 bases and V by 6 bases; bases with no gene match: 3. The CDR3 is made up of 12 amino acids. CDR1 and CDR2 (germline): SGHAT, FQNNGV.

The chain couples TRBV7-9 to TRBJ1-1; D is ambiguous. The V gene lost 5 bases and the J gene lost 2 bases, with 15 bases spanning the gap. Germline loops: CDR1 SEHNR, CDR2 FQNEAQ (reference sequence). The CDR3 spans 15 residues. Here the CDR3 reads CASSEGPTANTEAFF. CDR3 nucleotide sequence: TGTGCCAGCAGCGAGGGCCCCACAGCCAACACTGAAGCTTTCTTT.

The chain recombines TRBV5-4 with TRBJ1-6; D is possibly TRBD1 (5 bases). CDR1 and CDR2 (germline): SGHNT, YYREEE (reference sequence). This CDR3 is built from 15 residues. Between the trimmed V and J ends, which lost 4 bases and 7 bases, there was a span of 15 bases. CDR3 sequence: CASSRGPGGNSPLHF. CDR3 nucleotides: TGTGCCAGCAGCCGGGGACCCGGAGGGAATTCACCCCTCCACTTT.

The chain couples TRBV6-5 to TRBJ2-7; D is possibly TRBD2 (6 bases). Per the germline V gene, CDR1 is MNHEY and CDR2 is SVGAGI. The V and J ends lost 6 bases and 2 bases respectively, with 11 bases between them. CDR3 length: 13 residues. For the CDR3, the DNA is TGTGCCAGCAGGCCCCCGGGGGCCTACGAGCAGTACTTC. Translation: CASRPPGAYEQYF.

This chain links TRBV7-9 with TRBJ1-5; D gene unclear. Per germline, CDR1 SEHNR and CDR2 FQNEAQ (reference sequence). This CDR3 region has 13 residues. V dropped 5 bases and J dropped 4 bases, with 9 bases sitting between them. The CDR3 loop reads CASSSDKNQPQHF. The DNA for the CDR3 is TGTGCCAGCAGCAGTGACAAAAATCAGCCCCAGCATTTT. Full variable domain (outside the CDR3, taken from reference TRBV7-9 and TRBJ1-5): DTGVSQNPRHKITKRGQNVTFRCDPISEHNRLYWYRQTLGQGPEFLTYFQNEAQLEKSRLLSDRFSAERPKGSFSTLEIQRTEQGDSAMYLCASSSDKNQPQHFGDGTRLSIL.

This chain uses TRBV6-6 with TRBJ2-1; D is perhaps TRBD2 (7 bases). Trimming cost V 7 bases and J 7 bases, with 23 bases left between them. CDR3 length equals 16 residues. From germline, CDR1 is MNHNY and CDR2 SVGAGI (reference sequence). CDR3 DNA sequence: TGTGCCAGCAAACTGGGGGGGGCGAGATCCCTGAATGAGCAGTTCTTC. Its protein product is CASKLGGARSLNEQFF.

V usage is TRBV4-2 and J usage is TRBJ2-3, with TRBD2 matching 13 bases. The CDR3 has 16 residues. With V trimmed by 3 bases and J by 4 bases, 4 bases remained unmatched. Germline lookup yields CDR1 LGHNA and CDR2 YNFKEQ. CDR3 nucleotide sequence: TGTGCCAGCAGCCACAGGACTAGCGGGGGCGCAGATACGCAGTATTTT. Translated, it gives CASSHRTSGGADTQYF.

V usage is TRBV9 and J usage is TRBJ1-2, with TRBD1 matching 9 bases. The J segment lost 8 bases and the V segment lost 3 bases, leaving 2 bases of the junction unmatched. Germline CDR1 is SGDLS and CDR2 is YYNGEE. This CDR3 contains 12 residues. This CDR3 reads CASSGQGGGYTF. As DNA, the CDR3 is TGTGCCAGCAGCGGACAGGGGGGAGGCTACACCTTC.